The next 31 T cell receptor beta chains were all read from a single sample in a study of shared clonotypes between healthy human individuals. Sequenced by immunoSEQ multiplex PCR; TCRdb stores in-frame clones only, minus some. The sample consists of about 530,000 clones, 90% to 96% of them appearing once. The sequencing input was naive CD4+ T cells sorted from blood. Noted subset: CD45RA+ positively selected. Source of these receptors: a woman in her thirties in good health.

The rearrangement uses TRBV6-4 and TRBJ2-3; TRBD1 aligns across 7 bases. J was trimmed by 5 bases and V by 4 bases; bases with no gene match: 3. Germline CDR1 reads MRHNA; CDR2 reads SNTAGT. The CDR3 has 13 residues. The CDR3 bases are TGTGCCAGCAGTGTAAACAGGGGAGATACGCAGTATTTT. Its translation is CASSVNRGDTQYF.

The J gene is TRBJ2-5, the V gene TRBV11-2; D possibly corresponds to TRBD1 (6 bases). The CDR3 runs to 13 residues. Trimming shortened V by 5 bases and J by 4 bases, and 11 bases separated the two germline ends. In germline, CDR1 is SGHAT, CDR2 FQNNGV. The CDR3: CASSPGGVETQYF. CDR3 sequence (DNA): TGTGCCAGCAGCCCTGGGGGCGTAGAGACCCAGTACTTC.

This clone occurred once. The chain employs TRBV28 and TRBJ1-1; tentative D call: TRBD1 (6 bases). The length of the CDR3 is 10 residues. V was trimmed by 6 bases and J by 11 bases, leaving 10 bases between them. CDR1 MDHEN and CDR2 SYDVKM come from the germline V gene. In nucleotides, the CDR3 is TGTGCCAGCAGACAGGGAGAGGCTTTCTTT. It yields the protein CASRQGEAFF. Full variable domain (rest looked up from reference TRBV28 and TRBJ1-1): DVKVTQSSRYLVKRTGEKVFLECVQDMDHENMFWYRQDPGLGLRLIYFSYDVKMKEKGDIPEGYSVSREKKERFSLILESASTNQTSMYLCASRQGEAFFGQGTRLTVV.

V usage is TRBV6-6 and J usage is TRBJ2-7; 9 bases are a match to TRBD2. V trimming: 6 bases; J trimming: 6 bases; junction bases outside the gene matches: 3. This CDR3 region has 12 residues. CDR1 is MNHNY and CDR2 is SVGAGI in the germline V gene (reference sequence). The CDR3 loop is CASSQTSGEQYF. CDR3 nucleotide sequence: TGTGCCAGCAGCCAGACTAGCGGCGAGCAGTACTTC.

V and J are TRBV28 and TRBJ1-1; D gene ambiguous. The CDR3 sequence is 14 residues long. Trimming pared 3 bases from V and 7 bases from J, leaving 15 bases between. Germline assignment: CDR1 MDHEN and CDR2 SYDVKM. The DNA for the CDR3 is TGTGCCAGCAGTTTCTTGAGTCACGGGAATGAAGCTTTCTTT. Translating it yields CASSFLSHGNEAFF. Full variable domain (remainder filled in from reference TRBV28 and TRBJ1-1): DVKVTQSSRYLVKRTGEKVFLECVQDMDHENMFWYRQDPGLGLRLIYFSYDVKMKEKGDIPEGYSVSREKKERFSLILESASTNQTSMYLCASSFLSHGNEAFFGQGTRLTVV.

V gene TRBV5-4 combines with J gene TRBJ2-3; weak D call: TRBD2 (5 bases). CDR1 and CDR2 from the germline V gene are SGHNT and YYREEE (reference sequence). V dropped 1 base and J dropped 8 bases, with 8 bases sitting between them. CDR3 length: 12 amino acids. The CDR3 loop is CASSLPSSTQYF. CDR3 bases: TGTGCCAGCAGCTTGCCTAGCTCTACGCAGTATTTT.

Note on this clone: Other nucleotide sequences in the sample specify the same CDR3. This sequence joins TRBV5-1 and TRBJ2-7, with TRBD2 identical over 7 bases. Germline values: CDR1 SGHRS, CDR2 YFSETQ. J was trimmed by 0 bases and V by 2 bases; bases with no gene match: 2. The CDR3 sequence is 14 residues long. CDR3 region: CASSFSGGSYEQYF. The CDR3 bases are TGCGCCAGCAGCTTTTCGGGAGGCTCCTACGAGCAGTACTTC.

This chain joins TRBV30 and TRBJ1-1, with D possibly TRBD1 on 5 matching bases. CDR1 and CDR2 from the germline V gene are GTSNPN and SVGIG (reference sequence). This CDR3 has 13 residues. The V end lost 3 bases, the J end lost 1 base, and 9 bases lay between the germline ends. The DNA of the CDR3 is TGTGCCTGGAGCCGACAGCCGAACACTGAAGCTTTCTTT. Translating gives CAWSRQPNTEAFF.

The chain recombines TRBV9 with TRBJ1-1; tentative D call: TRBD1 (6 bases). This CDR3 has 13 residues. The germline V gene encodes CDR1 SGDLS and CDR2 YYNGEE. The V gene lost 3 bases and the J gene lost 4 bases, with 10 bases spanning the gap. CDR3 coding DNA: TGTGCCAGCAGCGAACAGGGTGGCACTGAAGCTTTCTTT. Its protein product is CASSEQGGTEAFF.

The genes are TRBV21-1 and TRBJ1-4; the table assigns TRBD1, which was not confirmed against the DNA. TRBV21-1 constitutes a pseudogene. This CDR3 is built from 19 residues. CDR3 in amino acids: CASTRVVRFPRRHNEKLFF. CDR3 in DNA: TGTGCCAGCACCAGGGTAGTCAGATTTCCTCGAAGACATAATGAAAAACTGTTTTTT.

J is TRBJ2-3 and V is TRBV18, with 9 bases fitting TRBD1. Germline V CDR1 and CDR2: KGHSH, LQKENI. There are 15 residues in the CDR3. The V gene end was trimmed by 5 bases and the J gene end by 5 bases; junction bases not matched to a gene: 8. Here the CDR3 DNA reads TGTGCCAGCTCAACGGGACAGGGCGTAAGAGATACGCAGTATTTT. Amino acids: CASSTGQGVRDTQYF.

The chain combines TRBV4-1 with TRBJ2-7; D may match TRBD1 or TRBD2 (7 bases each). V was trimmed by 8 bases and J by 2 bases, leaving 19 bases between them. Germline V gene data show CDR1 as MGHRA and CDR2 as YSYEKL. The CDR3 covers 15 residues. The CDR3, as DNA: TGCGCCAGCGGGGGGGGGAGGACAGGACCCTACGAGCAGTACTTC. Protein: CASGGGRTGPYEQYF.

The V call is TRBV28, the J call TRBJ2-7; TRBD1 agrees at 8 bases. CDR1 MDHEN and CDR2 SYDVKM come from the germline V gene. The CDR3 length is 14 residues. Trimming cost V 5 bases and J 7 bases; bases outside gene matches: 10. CDR3 DNA sequence: TGTGCCAGCAGTCCCGGGACAGGCCTCGGAGAGCAGTACTTC. Translating it yields CASSPGTGLGEQYF.

The chain uses TRBV25-1 and TRBJ2-7, with TRBD1 as a possible D gene (5 bases). CDR1 MGHDK and CDR2 SYGVNS come from the germline V gene. This CDR3 is 15 amino acids long. V lost 2 bases to trimming and J lost 3 bases, with 14 bases between them. The chain's CDR3 is CASSERGSRDYEQYF. DNA for the CDR3: TGTGCCAGCAGTGAAAGGGGCTCCAGAGACTACGAGCAGTACTTC.

The chain couples TRBV6-5 to TRBJ2-5, with a weak D call TRBD1 (6 bases). Germline loops: CDR1 MNHEY, CDR2 SVGAGI. CDR3 length: 15 amino acids. Trimming took off 0 bases at V and 2 bases at J, with 10 bases between the two ends. The CDR3 coding sequence is TGTGCCAGCAGTTACTCAGGCAGGGGACAAGAGACCCAGTACTTC. Encoded protein: CASSYSGRGQETQYF.

This rearrangement joins TRBV29-1 to TRBJ2-4; D is possibly TRBD1 (5 bases). Germline V gives CDR1 SQVTM, CDR2 ANQGSEA. The CDR3 runs 14 residues. The V gene lost 7 bases and the J gene lost 3 bases, with 16 bases spanning the gap. The CDR3 nucleotides are TGCAGCGCCATGGCGGACAACATCAAAAACATTCAGTACTTC. Encoded protein: CSAMADNIKNIQYF.

The gene calls are TRBV5-1 and TRBJ2-3; D unresolved. V lost 8 bases, J lost 2 bases, and 18 bases lay in between. The CDR3 length is 15 residues. The germline V gene has CDR1 SGHRS and CDR2 YFSETQ. CDR3 nucleotide sequence: TGCGCCAGTAGAGCCGAACCCAACCCCACAGATACGCAGTATTTT. Translation: CASRAEPNPTDTQYF. Drawing the rest from reference TRBV5-1 and TRBJ2-3, the complete variable domain is KAGVTQTPRYLIKTRGQQVTLSCSPISGHRSVSWYQQTPGQGLQFLFEYFSETQRNKGNFPGRFSGRQFSNSRSEMNVSTLELGDSALYLCASRAEPNPTDTQYFGPGTRLTVL.

As for this clone: In the same sample, other DNA sequences code for this CDR3. The CDR3 DNA reads as TGTGCCAGCAGCCCCGGCAACAATGAGCAGTTCTTC. Its translation is CASSPGNNEQFF. V is TRBV4-2 and J is TRBJ2-1; D remains ambiguous. The length of the CDR3 is 12 residues. Germline CDR1 and CDR2: LGHNA and YNFKEQ. V lost 4 bases to trimming and J lost 5 bases, with 6 bases between them.

This rearrangement joins TRBV19 to TRBJ2-3; maybe TRBD2 (6 bases). The CDR3 is made up of 14 amino acids. V lost 5 bases and J lost 2, with 11 bases in between. Germline CDR1 is LNHDA and CDR2 is SQIVND (reference sequence). CDR3 in DNA: TGTGCCAGTAGTCACGGGAGAATCACAGATACGCAGTATTTT. This encodes CASSHGRITDTQYF.

The chain couples TRBV19 to TRBJ2-5; TRBD2 is a possible D gene (6 bases). Matching the DNA end better, TRBJ2-7 makes the J call doubtful. Germline CDR1 reads LNHDA; CDR2 reads SQIVND (reference sequence). The CDR3 runs 15 residues. CDR3 sequence (DNA): TGTGCCAGTAGTCTAAGCGGGCTTGGACCCTACGAGCAGTACTTC. This encodes CASSLSGLGPYEQYF.

This rearrangement joins TRBV6-5 to TRBJ2-7; a possible D gene is TRBD1 (6 bases). This CDR3 comprises 14 residues. Germline V lookup: CDR1 MNHEY, CDR2 SVGAGI. V lost 6 bases and J 2 bases, leaving 14 bases between the germline ends. CDR3 in DNA: TGTGCCAGCAGAGGCTACAGGGCCACCTACGAGCAGTACTTC. Its protein product is CASRGYRATYEQYF.

This chain connects TRBV7-2 to TRBJ2-5; D unresolved. The better agreement between TRBJ2-7 and the DNA end casts doubt on the J call. The CDR3 totals 11 residues. Germline CDR1 and CDR2: SGHTA and FQGNSA. The CDR3 spells CASSSLIEQYF. CDR3 DNA sequence: TGTGCCAGCAGCTCCCTAATCGAGCAGTACTTC.

V and J are TRBV11-2 and TRBJ2-5, with D uncertain. The J call may be faulty, since TRBJ2-7 better matches the DNA end. The germline gives CDR1 SGHAT, CDR2 FQNNGV. This CDR3 has 14 amino acids. The CDR3 bases are TGTGCCAGCAGCTCGATCAGAGACCCCTACGAGCAGTACTTC. It encodes CASSSIRDPYEQYF.

V gene TRBV10-3 combines with J gene TRBJ2-1; D uncertain. The CDR3 has 14 amino acids. V lost 8 bases to trimming and J lost 10 bases, with 21 bases between them. The germline gives CDR1 ENHRY, CDR2 SYGVKD. The CDR3 region is CAILDPRTKSEQFF. CDR3 coding DNA: TGTGCCATCCTCGACCCCAGGACGAAGAGCGAGCAGTTCTTC.

This clone was recorded once. The V call is TRBV6-5, the J call TRBJ1-4; possible D gene TRBD1, 5 bases. The CDR3 length is 12 residues. V was shortened by 2 bases and J by 10 bases, with 8 bases between the two germline ends. CDR1 MNHEY and CDR2 SVGAGI come from the germline V gene. CDR3 region: CASSYRGGKLFF. The CDR3 DNA sequence: TGTGCCAGCAGTTACCGGGGGGGAAAACTGTTTTTT.

The V call is TRBV15, the J call TRBJ2-5; 12 positions match TRBD1. This CDR3 is built from 18 residues. The junction had 9 bases not matched to a gene; V was cut back by 1 base and J by 3 bases. From germline, CDR1 is LNHNV and CDR2 YYDKDF (reference sequence). The CDR3 DNA reads TGTGCCACCAGCAGAGCTCCTCCGGGACAGGGGGCCGAAGAGACCCAGTACTTC. Its protein product is CATSRAPPGQGAEETQYF. The full variable domain, with the rest looked up from reference TRBV15 and TRBJ2-5, is DAMVIQNPRYQVTQFGKPVTLSCSQTLNHNVMYWYQQKSSQAPKLLFHYYDKDFNNEADTPDNFQSRRPNTSFCFLDIRSPGLGDTAMYLCATSRAPPGQGAEETQYFGPGTRLLVL.

The chain is built from TRBV6-1 and TRBJ2-2; 7 positions agree with TRBD2. CDR3 length equals 17 residues. The germline V gene has CDR1 MNHNS and CDR2 SASEGT. V shed 4 bases and J 1 base; nucleotides not matched to a gene: 9. For the CDR3, the DNA is TGTGCCAGCAGTGCGACTAGCCTAACGTGGAACACCGGGGAGCTGTTTTTT. Protein: CASSATSLTWNTGELFF.

This chain uses TRBV7-8 with TRBJ1-2; TRBD1 matches at 7 bases. With V trimmed by 5 bases and J by 2 bases, 2 bases remained unmatched. CDR1 SGHVS and CDR2 FQNEAQ come from the germline V gene. This CDR3 region has 13 residues. The CDR3 loop reads CASSLGQNYGYTF. The CDR3 DNA is TGTGCCAGCAGCCTGGGACAGAACTATGGCTACACCTTC. The full variable domain, its missing parts supplied by reference TRBV7-8 and TRBJ1-2, is GAGVSQSPRYKVAKRGQDVALRCDPISGHVSLFWYQQALGQGPEFLTYFQNEAQLDKSGLPSDRFFAERPEGSVSTLKIQRTQQEDSAVYLCASSLGQNYGYTFGSGTRLTVV.

This chain joins TRBV9 and TRBJ2-6, with D uncertain. CDR1 and CDR2 (germline): SGDLS, YYNGEE. The CDR3 runs 17 residues. V lost 7 bases and J lost 5, with 22 bases in between. The CDR3 DNA reads TGTGCCAGCGACTCGTGGCTCAAACAAAGTCGGGCCAACGTCCTGACTTTC. Its translation is CASDSWLKQSRANVLTF.

J is TRBJ2-7 and V is TRBV30; TRBD2 matches 10 bases. CDR1 is GTSNPN, CDR2 SVGIG, per germline (reference sequence). Trimming cost V 7 bases and J 5 bases; bases outside gene matches: 8. CDR3 size: 13 residues. In DNA form, the CDR3 reads TGTGCCTACCACTCCGGACTAGCGGACGAGCAGTACTTC. The encoded protein is CAYHSGLADEQYF.

The chain recombines TRBV5-1 with TRBJ2-7, with 12 positions matching TRBD2. The V and J ends lost 4 bases and 1 base, in that order; junction bases with no gene match: 6. This CDR3 has 16 residues. Germline V gives CDR1 SGHRS, CDR2 YFSETQ. Here the CDR3 reads CASSPWTSGVSYEQYF. CDR3 sequence (DNA): TGCGCCAGCAGCCCATGGACTAGCGGGGTGTCCTACGAGCAGTACTTC.